The 21 T cell receptor beta chains below come from one sample, sequenced in a study of blood T cell repertoires in COVID-19. Using immunoSEQ multiplex PCR, the repertoire was profiled, and TCRdb retains in-frame clones only, with some absent. The data contain roughly 210,000 clones, more than 75% of them singletons. Input material: PBMCs or T cells enriched from blood (not recorded which). Every receptor here comes from a man between 25 and 39 years old in a cohort exposed to, infected with or recovered from COVID-19 (not recorded which).

The V gene is TRBV28, the J gene TRBJ1-6; maybe TRBD1 (5 bases). Germline lookup yields CDR1 MDHEN and CDR2 SYDVKM. V lost 4 bases, J lost 5 bases, and 12 bases lay in between. The CDR3 length is 15 residues. The CDR3 reads CASSSGSGDNSPLHF. CDR3 in DNA: TGTGCCAGCAGTTCGGGTTCGGGGGATAATTCACCCCTCCACTTT.

The chain uses TRBV11-3 and TRBJ2-5; TRBD1 might be the D (6 bases). Germline CDR1 is SGHNT and CDR2 is YENEEA. V lost 5 bases and J 7 bases, leaving 17 bases between the germline ends. The CDR3 is 14 residues long. This chain's CDR3 is CASSPGVGLGTQYF. The CDR3 DNA reads as TGTGCCAGCAGCCCAGGGGTCGGCCTGGGGACCCAGTACTTC. Filled out from reference TRBV11-3 and TRBJ2-5, the complete variable domain reads EAGVVQSPRYKIIEKKQPVAFWCNPISGHNTLYWYLQNLGQGPELLIRYENEEAVDDSQLPKDRFSAERLKGVDSTLKIQPAELGDSAVYLCASSPGVGLGTQYFGPGTRLLVL.

The CDR3 loop is CASSPPDSLSGNTIYF. The DNA of the CDR3 is TGTGCCAGCTCACCACCAGACAGTCTCTCTGGAAACACCATATATTTT. This chain uses TRBV18 with TRBJ1-3, with D possibly TRBD1 on 5 matching bases. The ends were cut back, 0 bases at V and 0 bases at J, with 9 bases in the middle. Germline values: CDR1 KGHSH, CDR2 LQKENI. The CDR3 extends over 16 amino acids.

The rearrangement joins TRBV6-5 to TRBJ2-1, with a possible D match to TRBD2 (5 bases). The CDR3 runs to 15 residues. With 0 bases removed from V and 0 bases from J, the gap between germline ends came to 6 bases. The germline gives CDR1 MNHEY, CDR2 SVGAGI. Here the CDR3 DNA reads TGTGCCAGCAGTTACTCGGCGGGCTCCTACAATGAGCAGTTCTTC. Amino acid sequence: CASSYSAGSYNEQFF.

The chain has TRBV14 and TRBJ1-2; TRBD1 might be the D (5 bases). The CDR3 covers 15 residues. Per germline, CDR1 SGHDN and CDR2 FVKESK. Trimming removed 5 bases from V and 3 bases from J, with 16 bases in between. The CDR3 DNA follows: TGTGCCAGCAGCGATTGGGCCCGGGGGGACTATGGCTACACCTTC. This encodes CASSDWARGDYGYTF.

Only a few counts were recorded for this clone. V and J are TRBV18 and TRBJ2-1; TRBD2 matches at 10 bases. CDR3 length: 17 amino acids. V trimming: 5 bases; J trimming: 7 bases; junction bases outside the gene matches: 14. Per germline, CDR1 KGHSH and CDR2 LQKENI. The CDR3 spells CASSAPIWASGSNEQFF. The CDR3 nucleotides read TGTGCCAGCTCAGCCCCGATATGGGCTAGCGGGAGTAATGAGCAGTTCTTC.

This clone was detected a few times. The chain has TRBV5-6 and TRBJ1-4, with D maybe TRBD1 (5 bases). This CDR3 region has 15 residues. V lost 1 base and J 4 bases, leaving 11 bases between the germline ends. In germline, CDR1 is SGHDT, CDR2 YYEEEE. Here the CDR3 reads CASSLIQGRNEKLFF. For the CDR3, the DNA is TGTGCCAGCAGCTTGATCCAGGGTCGTAATGAAAAACTGTTTTTT.

The rearrangement links TRBV7-6 to TRBJ2-1, with 10 nucleotides matching TRBD2. CDR3 length equals 18 residues. The V segment lost 2 bases and the J segment 4 bases; nucleotides outside the gene matches: 11. Germline CDR1 is SGHVS and CDR2 is FNYEAQ. The CDR3 region is CASSLTAGGPAGYNEQFF. CDR3 DNA: TGTGCCAGCAGCTTAACAGCGGGAGGGCCCGCCGGGTACAATGAGCAGTTCTTC.

The chain carries TRBV28 and TRBJ1-6; weak D call: TRBD1 (5 bases). Trimming stripped 6 bases from V and 9 bases from J, with 21 bases between. CDR1 MDHEN and CDR2 SYDVKM come from the germline V gene. The CDR3 loop spans 16 amino acids. CDR3 protein: CASSTLRGGKLSPLHF. The CDR3 DNA reads as TGTGCCAGCAGCACTCTCCGCGGGGGGAAACTTTCACCCCTCCACTTT. The full variable domain, with the rest looked up from reference TRBV28 and TRBJ1-6, is DVKVTQSSRYLVKRTGEKVFLECVQDMDHENMFWYRQDPGLGLRLIYFSYDVKMKEKGDIPEGYSVSREKKERFSLILESASTNQTSMYLCASSTLRGGKLSPLHFGNGTRLTVT.

This chain links TRBV9 with TRBJ1-5; 9 bases line up with TRBD1. J lost 3 bases, V lost 4 bases, and 5 bases had no gene match. This CDR3 has 15 amino acids. In germline, CDR1 is SGDLS, CDR2 YYNGEE. The CDR3 region is CASSRGQGTNQPQHF. CDR3 in DNA: TGTGCCAGCAGCCGAGGACAGGGGACCAATCAGCCCCAGCATTTT. Together with reference TRBV9 and TRBJ1-5, the CDR3 gives the full variable domain: DSGVTQTPKHLITATGQRVTLRCSPRSGDLSVYWYQQSLDQGLQFLIQYYNGEERAKGNILERFSAQQFPDLHSELNLSSLELGDSALYFCASSRGQGTNQPQHFGDGTRLSIL.

The chain combines TRBV28 with TRBJ2-1; the D is unclear. The V gene lost 0 bases and the J gene lost 5 bases, with 11 bases spanning the gap. CDR3 length equals 15 residues. CDR1 is MDHEN, CDR2 SYDVKM, per germline. CDR3 sequence reads: CASSLWAEPDNEQFF. CDR3 in DNA: TGTGCCAGCAGTTTATGGGCGGAACCTGACAATGAGCAGTTCTTC.

The chain joins TRBV28 to TRBJ2-3; 7 bases match TRBD2. V was pared by 0 bases and J by 0 bases, with 9 bases of the junction left unmatched. Germline CDR1 reads MDHEN; CDR2 reads SYDVKM. The CDR3 is made up of 18 amino acids. The CDR3 DNA reads as TGTGCCAGCAGTTTATGGCTTAGCGGGTCTTATAGCACAGATACGCAGTATTTT. Its translation is CASSLWLSGSYSTDTQYF.

The rearrangement joins TRBV7-8 to TRBJ1-3, with D unclear. The germline V gene has CDR1 SGHVS and CDR2 FQNEAQ. Trimming shortened V by 3 bases and J by 0 bases, and 6 bases separated the two germline ends. The CDR3 extends over 14 amino acids. CDR3 DNA sequence: TGTGCCAGCAGCTTGCGGGGCTCTGGAAACACCATATATTTT. This sequence encodes CASSLRGSGNTIYF.

The chain employs TRBV29-1 and TRBJ1-3, with TRBD1 matching over 7 bases. Germline V gene lookup returns CDR1 SQVTM and CDR2 ANQGSEA. The ends lost 6 bases at V and 2 bases at J; junction bases unmatched: 4. The CDR3 covers 13 residues. As DNA, the CDR3 is TGCAGCGTCGTACAGGGGACTGGAAACACCATATATTTT. Its protein product is CSVVQGTGNTIYF.

The gene calls are TRBV7-3 and TRBJ2-5; 11 bases match TRBD1. This CDR3 is built from 15 residues. V lost 4 bases to trimming and J lost 5 bases; unmatched junction nucleotides: 6. The germline CDR1 and CDR2 sequences are SGHTA and FQGTGA. Here the CDR3 reads CASSSGQGVYETQYF. CDR3 nucleotide sequence: TGTGCCAGCAGCTCGGGACAGGGGGTCTACGAGACCCAGTACTTC.

The chain employs TRBV7-6 and TRBJ2-1; unclear D gene. The CDR3 runs to 12 residues. Germline CDR1 SGHVS, CDR2 FNYEAQ. V was cut by 2 bases and J by 9 bases, with 8 bases left in between. The CDR3 protein is CASSLTSGEQFF. The DNA for the CDR3 is TGTGCCAGCAGCTTAACTTCGGGTGAGCAGTTCTTC.

The sample holds a few counts of this clone. In the same sample, other DNA sequences code for this CDR3. CDR3 DNA sequence: TGTGCCAGCAGCGTAGAGCAGGGCTACGAGCAGTACTTC. It translates to CASSVEQGYEQYF. The chain is built from TRBV9 and TRBJ2-7; weak D call: TRBD1 (5 bases). The CDR3 length is 13 residues. The ends were cut back, 0 bases at V and 3 bases at J, with 7 bases in the middle. Germline V gene lookup returns CDR1 SGDLS and CDR2 YYNGEE.

The chain links TRBV11-2 to TRBJ2-7; 8 bases map to TRBD1. V gave up 4 bases and J gave up 2 bases; unmatched junction bases: 4. CDR1 SGHAT and CDR2 FQNNGV come from the germline V gene. CDR3 size: 14 residues. CDR3 sequence (DNA): TGTGCCAGCAGCTCAGGACAGGGCGCCTACGAGCAGTACTTC. This translates into CASSSGQGAYEQYF.

The chain recombines TRBV4-3 with TRBJ1-2, with D possibly matching TRBD1 (5 bases). The germline V gene encodes CDR1 LGHNA and CDR2 YSLEER. There are 15 residues in the CDR3. V lost 1 base and J 3 bases, leaving 12 bases between the germline ends. The CDR3 sequence: CASSQAKQAYYGYTF. The CDR3 DNA reads TGCGCCAGCAGCCAAGCAAAACAGGCCTACTATGGCTACACCTTC.

The rearrangement links TRBV18 to TRBJ1-2, with D hard to call. This CDR3 spans 13 amino acids. The germline V gene has CDR1 KGHSH and CDR2 LQKENI. V was pared by 2 bases and J by 2 bases, with 6 bases between. This chain's CDR3 is CASSPNRNYGYTF. In nucleotides, the CDR3 is TGTGCCAGCTCACCAAATCGGAACTATGGCTACACCTTC.

The rearrangement links TRBV7-9 to TRBJ1-1, with a weak D call TRBD1 (5 bases). The CDR3 extends over 18 amino acids. Per germline, CDR1 SEHNR and CDR2 FQNEAQ (reference sequence). The V end was cut by 4 bases, the J end by 5 bases, with 26 bases between. The CDR3 sequence is CASSSHLLGEVGKTEAFF. Here the CDR3 DNA reads TGTGCCAGCAGCTCCCATCTTTTGGGGGAGGTTGGAAAGACTGAAGCTTTCTTT. The whole variable domain, remainder taken from reference TRBV7-9 and TRBJ1-1, is DTGVSQNPRHKITKRGQNVTFRCDPISEHNRLYWYRQTLGQGPEFLTYFQNEAQLEKSRLLSDRFSAERPKGSFSTLEIQRTEQGDSAMYLCASSSHLLGEVGKTEAFFGQGTRLTVV.